The 32 T cell receptor beta chains reported below all come from one sample, sequenced in a study of blood T cell repertoires in COVID-19. Sequenced by immunoSEQ multiplex PCR; TCRdb stores in-frame clones only, minus some. The top ten clones hold 2.5% to 3% of a sample with around 130,000 clones, approximately 90% of them seen once. The sample comprised peripheral blood. The receptors derive from a human donor with COVID-19, enrolled during active disease. The donor label of this sample is uncertain.

CDR3 protein: CASSSRDRDEQYF. The CDR3 DNA follows: TGTGCCAGCAGCTCCCGGGACAGGGACGAGCAGTACTTC. The chain employs TRBV14 and TRBJ2-7; 9 nucleotides agree with TRBD1. J gave up 5 bases and V 5 bases, and 4 bases lay outside the gene matches. This CDR3 comprises 13 residues. The germline V gene has CDR1 SGHDN and CDR2 FVKESK.

The rearrangement links TRBV2 to TRBJ1-1; a weak D match, TRBD1 (6 bases). V lost 7 bases and J lost 5, with 14 bases in between. CDR3 length: 13 amino acids. CDR1 is SNHLY and CDR2 is FYNNEI in the germline V gene. The CDR3 DNA reads as TGTGCCAGCAAGGTCTTGGGGGCGACTGAAGCTTTCTTT. The encoded protein is CASKVLGATEAFF.

Turning to this clone: At one of its ends the junction is not consistent with the germline gene, which may arise from a read error. V usage is TRBV5-1 and J usage is TRBJ1-2; 8 bases line up with TRBD1. CDR3 length: 15 residues. Per germline, CDR1 SGHRS and CDR2 YFSETQ. The CDR3, as DNA: TGCGCCAGCAGCTACGGACAGGGAACCGACCCCCGCCTCTCCTTC. Translation: CASSYGQGTDPRLSF. The full variable domain, completed using reference TRBV5-1 and TRBJ1-2, is KAGVTQTPRYLIKTRGQQVTLSCSPISGHRSVSWYQQTPGQGLQFLFEYFSETQRNKGNFPGRFSGRQFSNSRSEMNVSTLELGDSALYLCASSYGQGTDPRLSFGSGTRLTVV.

This sequence joins TRBV10-3 and TRBJ2-3; no firm D call. The ends were cut back, 2 bases at V and 2 bases at J, with 5 bases in the middle. Germline CDR1 is ENHRY and CDR2 is SYGVKD. The CDR3 has 13 residues. CDR3 amino acids: CAISEEHTDTQYF. The CDR3 bases are TGTGCCATCAGTGAGGAACACACAGATACGCAGTATTTT.

The chain carries TRBV7-9 and TRBJ2-7, with D possibly being TRBD2 (6 bases). The germline CDR1 and CDR2 sequences are SEHNR and FQNEAQ (reference sequence). This CDR3 spans 16 amino acids. Trimming cost V 1 base and J 3 bases, with 16 bases left between them. DNA of the CDR3: TGTGCCAGCAGCTTAGTAGCCGGGACCGGGGGCTACGAGCAGTACTTC. Translated: CASSLVAGTGGYEQYF.

The J gene is TRBJ1-1, the V gene TRBV11-3; 10 bases are a match to TRBD1. CDR1 is SGHNT, CDR2 YENEEA, per germline. The CDR3 length is 15 residues. Trimming took 10 bases from V and 7 from J; bases not matched to a gene: 15. CDR3 sequence (DNA): TGTGCCACCAAATCGGGACAGGGGCGAGAATTTGAAGCTTTCTTT. Translation gives CATKSGQGREFEAFF.

This clone was picked up a small number of times. This chain links TRBV10-3 with TRBJ1-2, with D unresolved. The CDR3 is made up of 14 amino acids. V lost 6 bases, J lost 4 bases, and 15 bases lay in between. Germline lookup yields CDR1 ENHRY and CDR2 SYGVKD. DNA for the CDR3: TGTGCCATCAGAGCGGGTGGGCATGGCTATGGCTACACCTTC. Residues: CAIRAGGHGYGYTF.

This CDR3 reads CAWSVGHSGNTIYF. CDR3 bases: TGTGCCTGGAGTGTGGGACACTCTGGAAACACCATATATTTT. The rearrangement links TRBV30 to TRBJ1-3; a possible D gene is TRBD1 (6 bases). This CDR3 has 14 amino acids. V was trimmed by 0 bases and J by 0 bases, leaving 6 bases between them. The germline gives CDR1 GTSNPN, CDR2 SVGIG (reference sequence).

The CDR3 spells CASSEEQSGYSPLHF. The CDR3 DNA is TGTGCCAGCAGTGAAGAACAGAGCGGGTACTCACCCCTCCACTTT. This chain uses TRBV2 with TRBJ1-6; D gene ambiguous. The germline V gene has CDR1 SNHLY and CDR2 FYNNEI. This CDR3 is 15 amino acids long. V lost 1 base and J lost 10, with 14 bases in between.

This clone was seen a few times. This chain uses TRBV11-2 with TRBJ1-1; a weak D match, TRBD1 (5 bases). Trimming removed 3 bases from V and 4 bases from J, with 12 bases in between. CDR1 and CDR2 from the germline V gene are SGHAT and FQNNGV. The CDR3 spans 14 residues. CDR3 nucleotide sequence: TGTGCCAGCAGCTTTAGTCAGGGTTTCACTGAAGCTTTCTTT. Encoded protein: CASSFSQGFTEAFF.

This clone turned up a few times. The chain carries TRBV27 and TRBJ2-7; TRBD1 matches 9 bases. The CDR3 loop spans 15 amino acids. Looked up from germline, CDR1 is MNHEY and CDR2 is SMNVEV (reference sequence). Losses at the gene ends were 5 bases for V and 5 bases for J; bases not matched to a gene: 10. The CDR3 spells CASSAHRGQADEQYF. The CDR3 nucleotides are TGTGCCAGCAGTGCACACAGGGGGCAAGCCGACGAGCAGTACTTC.

The chain joins TRBV19 to TRBJ1-2, with 10 nucleotides matching TRBD1. Germline V gene sequence: CDR1 LNHDA, CDR2 SQIVND (reference sequence). With 6 bases clipped from V and 7 bases from J, the junction kept 8 bases outside the gene matches. The CDR3 loop spans 14 amino acids. DNA of the CDR3: TGTGCCAGTAGGCAGGGACAGGGGATCGGTGGCTACACCTTC. Protein sequence: CASRQGQGIGGYTF.

This sequence joins TRBV25-1 and TRBJ1-2; D not certain. Germline CDR1 MGHDK, CDR2 SYGVNS. V was trimmed by 1 base and J by 1 base, leaving 16 bases between them. The CDR3 is 17 residues long. The DNA of the CDR3 is TGTGCCAGCAGTGAATTTAACGGACTTATTGATAACTATGGCTACACCTTC. Translated: CASSEFNGLIDNYGYTF.

This rearrangement joins TRBV6-1 to TRBJ1-5; 8 nucleotides line up with TRBD1. The V segment lost 2 bases and the J segment 6 bases; nucleotides outside the gene matches: 3. This CDR3 spans 14 amino acids. Germline V lookup: CDR1 MNHNS, CDR2 SASEGT. The CDR3 reads CASSERTGSQPQHF. For the CDR3, the DNA is TGTGCCAGCAGTGAAAGGACAGGGTCTCAGCCCCAGCATTTT.

This chain joins TRBV19 and TRBJ1-1; D is undetermined. Looked up from germline, CDR1 is LNHDA and CDR2 is SQIVND (reference sequence). The CDR3 is 13 amino acids. Trimming shortened V by 3 bases and J by 1 base, and 6 bases separated the two germline ends. The DNA of the CDR3 is TGTGCCAGTAGTATGAGTCAGAACACTGAAGCTTTCTTT. This translates into CASSMSQNTEAFF.

V is TRBV4-1 and J is TRBJ2-1, with a weak D call TRBD1 (6 bases). The CDR3 runs to 14 residues. V gave up 2 bases and J gave up 8 bases, with 13 bases separating them. The germline V gene has CDR1 MGHRA and CDR2 YSYEKL. CDR3 sequence reads: CASSQPDRNHEQFF. The CDR3 DNA is TGCGCCAGCAGCCAACCAGACAGGAACCATGAGCAGTTCTTC.

This chain joins TRBV2 and TRBJ1-2; tentatively, D is TRBD1 (6 bases). V was cut by 6 bases and J by 1 base, with 9 bases left in between. This CDR3 region has 13 residues. Germline V lookup: CDR1 SNHLY, CDR2 FYNNEI. As DNA, the CDR3 is TGTGCCAGCAGCCAGGACAGTAACTATGGCTACACCTTC. Residues: CASSQDSNYGYTF.

The CDR3 DNA is TGCGCCAGCAGCCATCCCATAGCGGGAGGGTCGGGAGAGCAGTTCTTC. This translates into CASSHPIAGGSGEQFF. The rearrangement links TRBV5-1 to TRBJ2-1, with 11 bases aligning to TRBD2. Germline V gives CDR1 SGHRS, CDR2 YFSETQ. The trim removed 4 bases at V and 10 bases at J, leaving 13 bases unmatched. The CDR3 length is 16 residues.

The rearrangement joins TRBV28 to TRBJ2-7; 7 bases are shared with TRBD1. This CDR3 spans 16 amino acids. Germline V gene sequence: CDR1 MDHEN, CDR2 SYDVKM. V lost 7 bases and J lost 10; bases outside the gene matches: 22. This CDR3 is CASTPRGGSLFPGQYF. The CDR3 DNA sequence: TGTGCCAGCACCCCCCGAGGGGGCTCCCTTTTCCCCGGCCAGTACTTC.

The chain is built from TRBV5-6 and TRBJ2-3, with a weak D call TRBD2 (6 bases). The CDR3 sequence is 14 residues long. Germline loops: CDR1 SGHDT, CDR2 YYEEEE. The germline V and J ends were trimmed by 5 bases and 2 bases, with 12 bases remaining between them. The CDR3 region has the DNA TGTGCCAGCAGGATTAGCGGCCTCACAGATACGCAGTATTTT. Encoded protein: CASRISGLTDTQYF.

This chain connects TRBV5-5 to TRBJ1-2, with 7 bases identical to TRBD1. Germline V gene data show CDR1 as SGHKS and CDR2 as YYEKEE (reference sequence). The CDR3 length is 15 residues. With V trimmed by 4 bases and J by 8 bases, 14 bases remained unmatched. CDR3 loop: CASSPSPGTAAGYTF. The CDR3 DNA sequence: TGTGCCAGCAGCCCCTCCCCCGGGACAGCGGCGGGCTACACCTTC.

This clone appeared a single time. The chain recombines TRBV2 with TRBJ2-5; possibly TRBD1 for D (5 bases). The length of the CDR3 is 15 residues. Trimming removed 7 bases at V and 2 bases at J, with 17 bases between. The germline V gene has CDR1 SNHLY and CDR2 FYNNEI. This chain's CDR3 is CASIGLRGRQETQYF. In DNA, the CDR3 is TGTGCCAGCATTGGTTTAAGGGGCCGTCAAGAGACCCAGTACTTC.

The chain employs TRBV9 and TRBJ2-7; TRBD1 matches 10 bases. Germline lookup yields CDR1 SGDLS and CDR2 YYNGEE. The CDR3 contains 15 residues. V shed 3 bases and J 2 bases; nucleotides not matched to a gene: 5. CDR3 protein: CASSEGQGSAYEQYF. The CDR3 bases are TGTGCCAGCAGCGAGGGACAGGGGAGCGCCTACGAGCAGTACTTC.

The chain combines TRBV19 with TRBJ1-3, with 12 bases aligning to TRBD1. V shed 7 bases and J 3 bases; nucleotides not matched to a gene: 7. The CDR3 has 16 residues. Germline CDR1 is LNHDA and CDR2 is SQIVND (reference sequence). CDR3 protein: CASISGDRGHGNTIYF. The CDR3 nucleotides read TGTGCCAGTATTTCCGGGGACAGGGGGCATGGAAACACCATATATTTT.

This rearrangement joins TRBV11-2 to TRBJ2-1, with D possibly being TRBD2 (6 bases). The V gene lost 4 bases and the J gene lost 5 bases, with 9 bases spanning the gap. Per the germline V gene, CDR1 is SGHAT and CDR2 is FQNNGV. The CDR3 is made up of 13 amino acids. CDR3 sequence reads: CASSSGLNNEQFF. The CDR3 coding sequence is TGTGCCAGCAGCTCAGGACTAAACAATGAGCAGTTCTTC.

The gene calls are TRBV5-1 and TRBJ2-3; 10 bases are shared with TRBD2. Germline CDR1 reads SGHRS; CDR2 reads YFSETQ. This CDR3 spans 17 amino acids. J lost 0 bases, V lost 1 base, and 5 bases had no gene match. The chain's CDR3 is CASSLPSGGDSTDTQYF. CDR3 sequence (DNA): TGCGCCAGCAGCTTGCCTAGCGGGGGCGATAGCACAGATACGCAGTATTTT.

This chain uses TRBV4-1 with TRBJ2-7; 7 bases align to TRBD1. Germline CDR1 MGHRA, CDR2 YSYEKL. The junction had 4 bases not matched to a gene; V was cut back by 1 base and J by 4 bases. CDR3 size: 14 residues. CDR3 region: CASSQVGGTYEQYF. The CDR3 DNA reads as TGCGCCAGCAGCCAAGTAGGGGGCACGTACGAGCAGTACTTC.

Only one count was recorded for this clone. The chain uses TRBV4-1 and TRBJ1-4; D may be TRBD1 (5 bases). CDR1 is MGHRA, CDR2 YSYEKL, per germline. Trimming removed 2 bases from V and 14 bases from J, with 21 bases in between. CDR3 size: 15 residues. CDR3 sequence reads: CASSQPSGGSPHLFF. As DNA, the CDR3 is TGCGCCAGCAGCCAACCATCGGGGGGATCCCCCCACCTGTTTTTT.

This clone was found a few times. The sample contains more than one DNA sequence encoding this CDR3. J is TRBJ1-2 and V is TRBV6-6; possibly TRBD1 for D (6 bases). V lost 0 bases to trimming and J lost 0 bases, with 11 bases between them. Germline values: CDR1 MNHNY, CDR2 SVGAGI (reference sequence). The CDR3 length is 16 residues. In DNA form, the CDR3 reads TGTGCCAGCAGTTACTCACAGGGACCCGCTAACTATGGCTACACCTTC. This sequence encodes CASSYSQGPANYGYTF.

The V and J genes are TRBV5-1 and TRBJ2-3; 12 positions match TRBD2. J was trimmed by 1 base and V by 0 bases; bases with no gene match: 0. CDR1 is SGHRS and CDR2 is YFSETQ in the germline V gene. CDR3 size: 16 residues. Here the CDR3 DNA reads TGCGCCAGCAGCTTGGGGACTAGCGGGGGCACAGATACGCAGTATTTT. This codes for CASSLGTSGGTDTQYF.

The V call is TRBV9, the J call TRBJ2-1; 8 nucleotides line up with TRBD2. Germline CDR1 reads SGDLS; CDR2 reads YYNGEE. Unmatched junction bases numbered 7, after V lost 1 base and J lost 1 base. This CDR3 has 17 amino acids. The CDR3 nucleotides are TGTGCCAGCAGCGTAAGCGGGAGTATAAGTTCCTACAATGAGCAGTTCTTC. Its protein is CASSVSGSISSYNEQFF.

The V gene is TRBV7-2, the J gene TRBJ1-2; TRBD1 aligns across 9 bases. Trimming at V came to 6 bases and at J to 5 bases, leaving 7 bases not matched to a gene. The CDR3 length is 14 residues. CDR1 and CDR2 (germline): SGHTA, FQGNSA. CDR3 DNA sequence: TGTGCCAGCAGTCCAGGACAGGGGCGGTATGGCTACACCTTC. Translated, it gives CASSPGQGRYGYTF.